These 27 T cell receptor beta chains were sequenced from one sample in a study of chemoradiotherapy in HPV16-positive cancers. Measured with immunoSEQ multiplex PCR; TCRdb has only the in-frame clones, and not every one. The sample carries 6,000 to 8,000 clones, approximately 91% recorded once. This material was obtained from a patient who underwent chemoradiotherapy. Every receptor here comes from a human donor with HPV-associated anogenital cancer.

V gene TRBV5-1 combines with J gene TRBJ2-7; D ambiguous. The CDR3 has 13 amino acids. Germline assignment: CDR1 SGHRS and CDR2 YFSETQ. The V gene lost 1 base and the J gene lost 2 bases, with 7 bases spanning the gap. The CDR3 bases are TGCGCCAGCAGCTTGACCACCGCCTACGAGCAGTACTTC. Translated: CASSLTTAYEQYF.

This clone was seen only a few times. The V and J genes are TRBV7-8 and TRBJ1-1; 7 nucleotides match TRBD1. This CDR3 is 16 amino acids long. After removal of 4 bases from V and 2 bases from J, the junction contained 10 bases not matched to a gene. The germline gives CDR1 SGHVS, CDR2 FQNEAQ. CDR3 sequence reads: CASSSDRVVANTEAFF. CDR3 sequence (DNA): TGTGCCAGCAGCTCCGACAGGGTGGTCGCCAACACTGAAGCTTTCTTT.

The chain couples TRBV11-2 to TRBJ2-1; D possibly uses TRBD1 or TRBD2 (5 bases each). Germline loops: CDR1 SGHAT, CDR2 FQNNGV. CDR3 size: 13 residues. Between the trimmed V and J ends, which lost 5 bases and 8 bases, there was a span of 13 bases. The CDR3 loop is CASSPLRGYEQFF. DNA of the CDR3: TGTGCCAGCAGCCCGTTACGGGGCTATGAGCAGTTCTTC. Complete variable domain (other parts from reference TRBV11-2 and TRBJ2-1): EAGVAQSPRYKIIEKRQSVAFWCNPISGHATLYWYQQILGQGPKLLIQFQNNGVVDDSQLPKDRFSAERLKGVDSTLKIQPAKLEDSAVYLCASSPLRGYEQFFGPGTRLTVL.

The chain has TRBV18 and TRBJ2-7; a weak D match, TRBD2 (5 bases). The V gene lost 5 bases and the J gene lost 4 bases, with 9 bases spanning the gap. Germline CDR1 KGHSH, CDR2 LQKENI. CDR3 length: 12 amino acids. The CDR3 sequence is CASSSGGYEQYF. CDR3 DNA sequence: TGTGCCAGCTCAAGCGGAGGTTACGAGCAGTACTTC.

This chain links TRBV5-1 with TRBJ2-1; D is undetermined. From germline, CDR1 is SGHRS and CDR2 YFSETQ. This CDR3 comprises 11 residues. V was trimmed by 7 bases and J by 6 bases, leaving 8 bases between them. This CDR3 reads CASGPINEQFF. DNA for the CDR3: TGCGCCAGCGGCCCCATCAATGAGCAGTTCTTC.

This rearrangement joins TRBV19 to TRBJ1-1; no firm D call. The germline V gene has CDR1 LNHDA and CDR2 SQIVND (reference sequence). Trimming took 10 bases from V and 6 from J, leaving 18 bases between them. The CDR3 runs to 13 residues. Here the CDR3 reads CATKGYGWAEAFF. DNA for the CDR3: TGTGCCACTAAAGGGTATGGGTGGGCTGAAGCTTTCTTT.

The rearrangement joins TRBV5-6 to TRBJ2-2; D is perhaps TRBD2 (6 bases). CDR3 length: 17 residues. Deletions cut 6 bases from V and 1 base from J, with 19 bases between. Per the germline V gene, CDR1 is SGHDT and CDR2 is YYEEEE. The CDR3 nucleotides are TGTGCCAGCACCCTCGGTGACGGGGGTCTGAACACCGGGGAGCTGTTTTTT. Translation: CASTLGDGGLNTGELFF.

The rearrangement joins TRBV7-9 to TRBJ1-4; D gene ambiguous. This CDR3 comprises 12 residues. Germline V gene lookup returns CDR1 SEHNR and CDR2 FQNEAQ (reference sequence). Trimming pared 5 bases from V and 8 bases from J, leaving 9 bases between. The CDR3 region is CASSHQREKLFF. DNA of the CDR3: TGTGCCAGCAGCCATCAGAGAGAAAAACTGTTTTTT.

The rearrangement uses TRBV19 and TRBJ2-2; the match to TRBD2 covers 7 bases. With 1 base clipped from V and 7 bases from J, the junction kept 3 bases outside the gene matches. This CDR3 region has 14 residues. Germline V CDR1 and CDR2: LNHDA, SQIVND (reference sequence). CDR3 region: CASSIGEGIGELFF. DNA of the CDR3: TGTGCCAGTAGTATAGGGGAGGGAATCGGGGAGCTGTTTTTT.

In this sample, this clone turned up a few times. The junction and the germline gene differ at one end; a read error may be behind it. The CDR3, as DNA: TGTGCCAGTAGTGTAGATAGCGGGGGCCCCAATGAGCAGTTCTTC. Protein: CASSVDSGGPNEQFF. The V call is TRBV19, the J call TRBJ2-1, with 9 bases matching TRBD2. The CDR3 sequence is 15 residues long. CDR1 LNHDA and CDR2 SQIVND come from the germline V gene (reference sequence). Drawing the rest from reference TRBV19 and TRBJ2-1, the complete variable domain is DGGITQSPKYLFRKEGQNVTLSCEQNLNHDAMYWYRQDPGQGLRLIYYSQIVNDFQKGDIAEGYSVSREKKESFPLTVTSAQKNPTAFYLCASSVDSGGPNEQFFGPGTRLTVL.

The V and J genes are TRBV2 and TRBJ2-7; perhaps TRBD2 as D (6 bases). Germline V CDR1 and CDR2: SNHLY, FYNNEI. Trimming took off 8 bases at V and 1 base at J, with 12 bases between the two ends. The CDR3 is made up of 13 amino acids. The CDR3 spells CASRDGGSYEQYF. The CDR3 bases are TGTGCCAGCCGGGACGGGGGATCCTACGAGCAGTACTTC.

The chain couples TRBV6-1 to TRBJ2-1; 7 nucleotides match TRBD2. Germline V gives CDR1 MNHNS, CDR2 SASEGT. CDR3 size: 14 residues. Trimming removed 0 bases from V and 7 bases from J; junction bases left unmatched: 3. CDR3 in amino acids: CASSEAGGRNEQFF. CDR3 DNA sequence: TGTGCCAGCAGTGAAGCGGGAGGGCGAAATGAGCAGTTCTTC.

CDR3 in amino acids: CASSPLGLAGKETQYF. The CDR3 coding sequence is TGTGCCAGCTCACCCCTGGGACTAGCGGGCAAAGAGACCCAGTACTTC. The rearrangement joins TRBV18 to TRBJ2-5; 12 bases fit TRBD2. Germline trimming cut 3 bases from V and 3 bases from J; bases unmatched to any gene: 5. Germline V CDR1 and CDR2: KGHSH, LQKENI. This CDR3 contains 16 residues.

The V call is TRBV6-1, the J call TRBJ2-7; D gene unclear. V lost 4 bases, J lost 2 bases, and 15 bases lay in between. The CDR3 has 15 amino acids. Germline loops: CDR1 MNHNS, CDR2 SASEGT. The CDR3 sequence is CASSGQNTAPYEQYF. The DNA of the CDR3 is TGTGCCAGCAGTGGACAAAATACGGCGCCCTACGAGCAGTACTTC.

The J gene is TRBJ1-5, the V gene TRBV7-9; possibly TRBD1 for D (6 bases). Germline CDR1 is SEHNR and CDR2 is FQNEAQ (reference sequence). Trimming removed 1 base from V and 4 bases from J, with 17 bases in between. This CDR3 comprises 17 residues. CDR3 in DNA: TGTGCCAGCAGCTTAGAACTAGCGGGGGCCCCTAATCAGCCCCAGCATTTT. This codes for CASSLELAGAPNQPQHF.

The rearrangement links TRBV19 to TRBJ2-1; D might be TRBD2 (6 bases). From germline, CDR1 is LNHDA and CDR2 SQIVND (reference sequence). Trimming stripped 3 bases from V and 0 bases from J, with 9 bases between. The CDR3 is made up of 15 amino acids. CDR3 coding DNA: TGTGCCAGTAGTATGGAGGGATTCTCCTACAATGAGCAGTTCTTC. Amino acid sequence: CASSMEGFSYNEQFF.

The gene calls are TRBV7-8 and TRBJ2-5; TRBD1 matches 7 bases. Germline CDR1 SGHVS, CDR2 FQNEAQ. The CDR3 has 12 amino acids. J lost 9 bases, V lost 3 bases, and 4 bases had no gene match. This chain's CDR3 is CASSFDRDAQYF. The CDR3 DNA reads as TGTGCCAGCAGCTTCGACAGGGACGCCCAGTACTTC.

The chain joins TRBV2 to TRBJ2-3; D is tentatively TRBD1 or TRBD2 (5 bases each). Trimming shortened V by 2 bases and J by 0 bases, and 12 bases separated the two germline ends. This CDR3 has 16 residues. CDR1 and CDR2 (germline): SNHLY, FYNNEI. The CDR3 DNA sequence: TGTGCCAGCAGTGAAATAGGGGAGACTAGCACAGATACGCAGTATTTT. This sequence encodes CASSEIGETSTDTQYF.

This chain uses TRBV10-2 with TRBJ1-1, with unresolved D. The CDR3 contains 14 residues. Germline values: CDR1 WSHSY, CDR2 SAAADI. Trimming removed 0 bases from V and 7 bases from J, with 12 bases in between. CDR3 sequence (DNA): TGCGCCAGCAGTGAGTCATTGGGGAGAAGTGAAGCTTTCTTT. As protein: CASSESLGRSEAFF.

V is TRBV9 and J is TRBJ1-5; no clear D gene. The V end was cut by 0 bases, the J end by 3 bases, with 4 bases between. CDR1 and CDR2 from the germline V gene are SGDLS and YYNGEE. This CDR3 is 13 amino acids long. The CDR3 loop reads CASSVGINQPQHF. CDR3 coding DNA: TGTGCCAGCAGCGTAGGCATCAATCAGCCCCAGCATTTT. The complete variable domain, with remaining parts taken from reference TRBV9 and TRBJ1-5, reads DSGVTQTPKHLITATGQRVTLRCSPRSGDLSVYWYQQSLDQGLQFLIQYYNGEERAKGNILERFSAQQFPDLHSELNLSSLELGDSALYFCASSVGINQPQHFGDGTRLSIL.

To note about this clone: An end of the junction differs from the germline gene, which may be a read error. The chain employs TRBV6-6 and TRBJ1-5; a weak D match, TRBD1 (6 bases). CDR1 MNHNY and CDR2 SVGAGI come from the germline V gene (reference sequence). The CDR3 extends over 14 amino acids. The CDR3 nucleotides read TGTGCCAGCAGTTACTCGAAAGGTCCGGGGGCACCGTATTTT. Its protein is CASSYSKGPGAPYF.

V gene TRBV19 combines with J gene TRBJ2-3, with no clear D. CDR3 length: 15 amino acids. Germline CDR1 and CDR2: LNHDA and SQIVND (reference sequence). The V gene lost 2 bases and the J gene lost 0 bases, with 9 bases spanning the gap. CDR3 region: CASSIQHTSTDTQYF. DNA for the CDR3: TGTGCCAGTAGTATACAGCATACTAGCACAGATACGCAGTATTTT.

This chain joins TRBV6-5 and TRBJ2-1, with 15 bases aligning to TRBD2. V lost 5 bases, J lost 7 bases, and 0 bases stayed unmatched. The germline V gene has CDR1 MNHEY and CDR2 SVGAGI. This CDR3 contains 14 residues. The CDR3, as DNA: TGTGCCAGCAGTGGGACTAGCGGGAGGAATGAGCAGTTCTTC. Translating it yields CASSGTSGRNEQFF.

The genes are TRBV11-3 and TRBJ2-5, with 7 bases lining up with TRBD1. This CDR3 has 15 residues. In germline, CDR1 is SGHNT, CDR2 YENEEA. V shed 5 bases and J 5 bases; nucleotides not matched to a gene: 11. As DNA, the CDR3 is TGTGCCAGCAGCGAACCGACAGGGCGAGGGGAGACCCAGTACTTC. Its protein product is CASSEPTGRGETQYF.

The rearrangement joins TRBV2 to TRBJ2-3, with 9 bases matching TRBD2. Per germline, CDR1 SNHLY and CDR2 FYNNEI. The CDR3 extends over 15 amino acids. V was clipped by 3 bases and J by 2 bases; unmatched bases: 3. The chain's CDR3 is CASSDIAGDTDTQYF. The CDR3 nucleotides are TGTGCCAGCAGTGATATAGCGGGAGACACAGATACGCAGTATTTT.

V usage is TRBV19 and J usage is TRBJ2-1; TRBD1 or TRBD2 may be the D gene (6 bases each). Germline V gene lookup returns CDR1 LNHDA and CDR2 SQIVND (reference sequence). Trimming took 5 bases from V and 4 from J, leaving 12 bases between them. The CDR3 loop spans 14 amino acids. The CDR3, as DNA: TGTGCCAGTAGTCCCGGGGGCCGTTACAATGAGCAGTTCTTC. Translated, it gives CASSPGGRYNEQFF. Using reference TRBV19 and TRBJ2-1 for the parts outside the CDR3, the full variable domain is DGGITQSPKYLFRKEGQNVTLSCEQNLNHDAMYWYRQDPGQGLRLIYYSQIVNDFQKGDIAEGYSVSREKKESFPLTVTSAQKNPTAFYLCASSPGGRYNEQFFGPGTRLTVL.

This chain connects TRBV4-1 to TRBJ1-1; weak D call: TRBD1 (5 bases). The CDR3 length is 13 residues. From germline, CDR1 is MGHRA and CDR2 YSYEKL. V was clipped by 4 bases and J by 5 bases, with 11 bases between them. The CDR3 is CASSPGGITEAFF. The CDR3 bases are TGCGCCAGCAGCCCGGGGGGGATTACTGAAGCTTTCTTT.